One and the same sample provided the 10 T cell receptor beta chains below, sequenced in a study of CD8+ T cells in alopecia areata. The treatment was: oral pan-JAK inhibitor, 5-10 mg twice daily. In each case, RNA was isolated and then reverse transcribed into cDNA as the sequencing template. The data were produced by immunoSEQ multiplex PCR, yet TCRdb's version contains in-frame clones alone and is incomplete. In the table there are fewer than 350,000 clones, 55% to 75% of which are singletons. The starting material was CD4+ T cells sorted from blood, obtained at week 24, from a patient treated with tofacitinib. Receptor source: a human donor with alopecia areata.

CDR3 sequence: CASSQPRVEGYTF. The CDR3 bases are TGCGCCAGCAGCCAACCACGGGTGGAGGGCTACACCTTC. The V call is TRBV4-1, the J call TRBJ1-2; no reliable D call. Trimming shortened V by 2 bases and J by 8 bases, and 12 bases separated the two germline ends. The CDR3 runs to 13 residues. The germline V gene has CDR1 MGHRA and CDR2 YSYEKL.

The J gene is TRBJ1-6, the V gene TRBV4-1; the D is unclear. Germline CDR1 MGHRA, CDR2 YSYEKL. The germline V and J ends were trimmed by 1 base and 7 bases, with 2 bases remaining between them. The CDR3 loop spans 12 amino acids. CDR3 amino acids: CASSQVNSPLHF. CDR3 coding DNA: TGCGCCAGCAGCCAAGTGAATTCACCCCTCCACTTT.

The genes are TRBV7-9 and TRBJ2-4; D ambiguous. Trimming took 5 bases from V and 1 from J, leaving 9 bases between them. CDR1 and CDR2 from the germline V gene are SEHNR and FQNEAQ (reference sequence). The CDR3 has 14 amino acids. The CDR3: CASSGDWAKNIQYF. As DNA, the CDR3 is TGTGCCAGCAGCGGTGATTGGGCCAAAAACATTCAGTACTTC.

Here the CDR3 DNA reads TGTGCCATCAGTGATGGAGGGGCCGCGGAGACCCAGTACTTC. Encoded protein: CAISDGGAAETQYF. This sequence joins TRBV10-3 and TRBJ2-5; D perhaps matches TRBD2 (6 bases). V was cut by 3 bases and J by 5 bases, with 13 bases left in between. Germline V CDR1 and CDR2: ENHRY, SYGVKD. This CDR3 comprises 14 residues.

The V and J genes are TRBV30 and TRBJ2-1, with D possibly being TRBD1 (5 bases). Germline loops: CDR1 GTSNPN, CDR2 SVGIG (reference sequence). This CDR3 contains 13 residues. V was cut by 0 bases and J by 8 bases, with 11 bases left in between. The CDR3 region has the DNA TGTGCCTGGAGTGTCGTAGGGGCTGATGAGCAGTTCTTC. Amino acids: CAWSVVGADEQFF.

This rearrangement joins TRBV4-3 to TRBJ2-5; maybe TRBD2 (5 bases). CDR3 length: 13 residues. V lost 3 bases, J lost 4 bases, and 9 bases lay in between. CDR1 LGHNA and CDR2 YSLEER come from the germline V gene. This chain's CDR3 is CASSQREGETQYF. In DNA, the CDR3 is TGCGCCAGCAGCCAGAGAGAGGGAGAGACCCAGTACTTC.

To note about this clone: Additional DNA sequences in this sample encode the identical CDR3. The chain combines TRBV30 with TRBJ1-2; the D gene is possibly TRBD1 (5 bases). The V gene lost 2 bases and the J gene lost 4 bases, with 8 bases spanning the gap. The CDR3 extends over 12 amino acids. Germline CDR1 and CDR2: GTSNPN and SVGIG (reference sequence). As DNA, the CDR3 is TGTGCCTGGAGTCCAGGGAGCTATGGCTACACCTTC. Its translation: CAWSPGSYGYTF.

The chain uses TRBV19 and TRBJ1-5; D uncertain. The V gene's germline CDR1 is LNHDA and CDR2 SQIVND (reference sequence). V was clipped by 6 bases and J by 7 bases, with 16 bases between them. The CDR3 covers 14 residues. CDR3 nucleotides: TGTGCCAGTAGCCTAGGCAGGCGCGGACAGCCCCAGCATTTT. Its translation is CASSLGRRGQPQHF. Looking up the rest from reference TRBV19 and TRBJ1-5 gives the full variable domain: DGGITQSPKYLFRKEGQNVTLSCEQNLNHDAMYWYRQDPGQGLRLIYYSQIVNDFQKGDIAEGYSVSREKKESFPLTVTSAQKNPTAFYLCASSLGRRGQPQHFGDGTRLSIL.

This clone has only a few counts. J is TRBJ2-3 and V is TRBV10-3; 8 bases fit TRBD1. There are 13 residues in the CDR3. With V trimmed by 5 bases and J by 4 bases, 2 bases remained unmatched. The germline V gene encodes CDR1 ENHRY and CDR2 SYGVKD. The CDR3 DNA reads as TGTGCCATCAGTACAGGGGGAGCAGATACGCAGTATTTT. Translated: CAISTGGADTQYF.

J is TRBJ1-1 and V is TRBV5-1; 7 positions agree with TRBD1. Germline loops: CDR1 SGHRS, CDR2 YFSETQ. The CDR3 is 14 amino acids. J gave up 1 base and V 7 bases, and 7 bases lay outside the gene matches. This CDR3 reads CASGPGTANTEAFF. In DNA form, the CDR3 reads TGCGCCAGCGGACCAGGGACAGCGAACACTGAAGCTTTCTTT. Looking up the rest from reference TRBV5-1 and TRBJ1-1 gives the full variable domain: KAGVTQTPRYLIKTRGQQVTLSCSPISGHRSVSWYQQTPGQGLQFLFEYFSETQRNKGNFPGRFSGRQFSNSRSEMNVSTLELGDSALYLCASGPGTANTEAFFGQGTRLTVV.